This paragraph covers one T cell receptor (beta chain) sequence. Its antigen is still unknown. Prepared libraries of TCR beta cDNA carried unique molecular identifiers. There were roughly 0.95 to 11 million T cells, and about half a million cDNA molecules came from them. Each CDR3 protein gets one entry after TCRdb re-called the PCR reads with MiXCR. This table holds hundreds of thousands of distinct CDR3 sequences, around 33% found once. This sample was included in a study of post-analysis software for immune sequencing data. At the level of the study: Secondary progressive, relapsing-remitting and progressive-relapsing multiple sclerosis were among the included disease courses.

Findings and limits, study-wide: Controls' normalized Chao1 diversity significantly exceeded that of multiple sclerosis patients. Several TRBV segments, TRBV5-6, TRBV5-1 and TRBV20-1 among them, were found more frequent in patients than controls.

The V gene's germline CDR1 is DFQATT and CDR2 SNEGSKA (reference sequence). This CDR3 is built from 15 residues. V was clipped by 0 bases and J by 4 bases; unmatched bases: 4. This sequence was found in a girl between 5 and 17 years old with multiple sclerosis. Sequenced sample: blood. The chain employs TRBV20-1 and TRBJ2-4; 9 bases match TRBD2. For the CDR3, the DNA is TGCAGTGCTAGAGATTGGGCGGGGGGGAAAAACATTCAGTACTTC. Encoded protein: CSARDWAGGKNIQYF.